This T cell receptor beta chain was sequenced during a study of regulatory T cells in long-lasting Graves disease. The time point here: newly diagnosed GD, antithyroid drugs for less than 3 months. Construction of the TCR library relied on RNA isolated from PBMCs. American Thyroid Association guidelines were used to diagnose Graves' disease. The CDR3 is 18 amino acids. The trim removed 5 bases at V and 2 bases at J, leaving 15 bases unmatched. Looked up from germline, CDR1 is MNHNS and CDR2 is SASEGT. According to the study, TCR beta libraries were built with iRepertoire HTBI primers and CDR3-region Arm-PCR. MiXCR, applied by TCRdb to the multiplex PCR reads, yields one record per CDR3 protein. This repertoire shows around 250,000 distinct CDR3 sequences, 15% to 20% found once; its top ten account for approximately 15%. These same records also appear under a second study, on T cells in Graves' hyperthyroidism and ophthalmopathy. Turning to that study: The study defined stable Graves' hyperthyroidism as no ophthalmopathy progression within 18 months. Newly diagnosed patients aged 18 to 65 had hyperthyroidism of under 2 months' duration.

The receptor was isolated from a woman aged 30 to 39 with Graves disease. The gene calls are TRBV6-1 and TRBJ2-5, with TRBD1 matching over 9 bases. The sample consisted of peripheral blood mononuclear cells (PBMCs), taken at new diagnosis, from a patient treated with antithyroid drugs. CDR3 loop: CASSLLPGTGLGQETQYF. The CDR3 nucleotides are TGTGCCAGCAGTTTACTCCCCGGGACAGGGTTGGGGCAAGAGACCCAGTACTTC.